A selection of T cell receptor beta chains follows, all from one sample in a study of blood T cell repertoires in COVID-19. TCRdb's table, derived via immunoSEQ multiplex PCR, lists solely in-frame clones and lacks some. This sample yields over 200,000 clones, of which about 90% are seen a single time; about 2% belongs to the top ten. Source material: peripheral blood. The receptors here all came from a man aged 40-55 years with active or convalescent COVID-19. The CDR3 runs from the conserved cysteine through the conserved F or W.

j_call v_call cdr3_aa
TRBJ1-2 TRBV6-5 CATYPQTLEGYTF
TRBJ1-1 TRBV6-5 CASRASRSTEAFF
TRBJ2-2 TRBV13 CASSIFRENLGELFF
TRBJ2-3 TRBV6-4 CASSGTGTDTQYF
TRBJ2-7 TRBV7-7 CASSHGGVGYYEQYF
TRBJ2-2 TRBV19 CASSVWDTNTGELFF
TRBJ2-6 TRBV4-2 CASRGTGANVLTF
TRBJ2-4 TRBV11-2 CASSLDRDRGSLAKNIQYF
TRBJ2-2 TRBV15 CATSRGSANTGELFF
TRBJ2-1 TRBV5-6 CASSPTRTSNYNEQFF
TRBJ1-1 TRBV19 CASSMGAPNTEAFF
TRBJ2-1 TRBV6-1 CASSGLAGGGSYNEQFF
TRBJ2-2 TRBV18 CASSPPQGTSTGELFF
TRBJ1-2 TRBV28 CASNGSQRYGYTF
TRBJ2-5 TRBV4-2 CASSQNRGSQETQYF
TRBJ1-2 TRBV5-4 CASSLDPGASSRGYTF
TRBJ1-2 TRBV13 CASSPRTGTGVGIYGYTF
TRBJ1-3 TRBV18 CASSPSVPIWRTSGNTIYF
TRBJ1-2 TRBV19 CATTNPGRNGYTF
TRBJ1-2 TRBV11-2 CASSLVSGLYGYTF
TRBJ1-1 TRBV5-4 CASRPVTGAGTEAFF
TRBJ1-3 TRBV6-1 CASSEIWGSGNTIYF
TRBJ1-1 TRBV14 CASSQDQIWTEAFF
TRBJ1-2 TRBV5-3 CARSSSGVYGYTF
TRBJ2-7 TRBV5-4 CASSEGGFSYEQYF
TRBJ2-7 TRBV4-1 CASSLTSGGIYEQYF
TRBJ1-2 TRBV2 CASSDGGYTF
TRBJ2-2 TRBV18 CASSPHRGGELFF
TRBJ1-6 TRBV19 CASSMNRGPNSPLHF
- TRBV3-1/TRBV3-2 CASSRGLVELFF
TRBJ2-2 TRBV27 CASSFIGRGFTGELFF
TRBJ2-1 TRBV27 CASSWDRRRNEQFF
TRBJ2-7 TRBV2 CARASGQGYEQYF
TRBJ2-2 TRBV28 CASRGGWDSPFTGELFF
TRBJ2-6 TRBV6-5 CASHSSSGANVLTF
TRBJ2-7 TRBV4-2 CASSKEPGQIYEQYF
TRBJ2-3 TRBV15 CATSREVNSATDTQYF
TRBJ1-2 TRBV19 CASSIEENYGYTF
TRBJ1-2 TRBV19 CASTYSTGYGYTF
TRBJ1-6 TRBV28 CASSLSPGHSPLHF
TRBJ1-2 TRBV10-3 CAIGGTGEEFGYTF
TRBJ2-1 TRBV20-1 CSASWGLAGGVYNEQFF
TRBJ1-3 TRBV6-1 CASSEQGGAGNTIYF
TRBJ1-4 TRBV13 CASSLRGANEKLFF